Detailed here is one T cell receptor (beta chain). The germline CDR1 and CDR2 sequences are WSHSY and SAAADI. Deletions cut 8 bases from V and 6 bases from J, with 20 bases between. This CDR3 comprises 15 residues. This specimen comes from a study of shared clonotypes between healthy human individuals. Sequencing used immunoSEQ multiplex PCR; TCRdb keeps in-frame clones, though not all of them. The sample holds under 1,100,000 clones, roughly 80% seen once. The chain recombines TRBV10-2 with TRBJ2-1; D perhaps matches TRBD1 (6 bases). The material sequenced was memory CD4+ T cells sorted from blood. Documented subset: CD45RA-negative fraction. The sequence derives from a man younger than 35 in good health. CDR3: CASQDRGGGPNEQFF. CDR3 DNA: TGCGCCAGCCAGGATAGGGGTGGGGGCCCCAATGAGCAGTTCTTC.